A selection of T cell receptor beta chains follows, all from one sample in a study of shared clonotypes between healthy human individuals. Here immunoSEQ multiplex PCR was the method, and the copy in TCRdb shows in-frame clones only, minus some. There are 1,500,000 or so clones in the sample; approximately 96% occur only once, and about 1% lies in the top ten. What was sequenced was naive CD4+ T cells sorted from blood. The origin of the receptors is a young man in good health. The CDR3 runs from the conserved cysteine through the conserved F or W. Each record gives: V gene, J gene, D gene, CDR3 protein. The D gene is left open where the match is weak.

>TRBV7-8|TRBJ2-7|NA
CASSLVSAYEQYF
>TRBV27|TRBJ2-5|NA
CASSLLAQETQYF
>TRBV18|TRBJ2-7|TRBD2
CASSPSGKLYEQYF
>TRBV6-1|TRBJ2-2|NA
CASSEVDIPGELFF
>TRBV15|TRBJ1-3|NA
CATSRDLRGSGNTIYF
>TRBV2|TRBJ2-7|NA
CAQQGNSYEQYF
>TRBV4-1|TRBJ1-2|TRBD1
CASSQQRPDRSLYGYTF
>TRBV28|TRBJ2-7|NA
CASSLSRYSYEQYF
>TRBV4-3|TRBJ2-1|TRBD2
CASSEVRSSGSVNEQFF
>TRBV14|TRBJ2-1|TRBD2
CASSHDRLAASYNEQFF
>TRBV7-2|TRBJ2-3|NA
CASSSGSGATTDTQYF
>TRBV5-8|TRBJ2-3|NA
CANNSWGTDTQYF
>TRBV28|TRBJ2-1|NA
CASSPQPGLPNNEQFF